What follows are 12 T cell receptor beta chains derived from one specimen sequenced in a study of PD-1 blockade in classical Hodgkin lymphoma. Time point indicated: newly diagnosed, previously untreated cHL patient sample. Magnetic negative selection was used to purify CD4+ T cells from PBMCs that had been thawed. Libraries were prepared by immunoSEQ multiplex PCR; TCRdb keeps only in-frame clonotypes and omits some of them. The sample contains roughly 20,000 clones, 90% to 95% of which appear only once. Material: CD4+ T cells from blood. These receptors came from a human donor with classical Hodgkin lymphoma.

In DNA form, the CDR3 reads TGTGCAGCAACAGGGGACACTGAAGCTTTCTTT. Translating gives CAATGDTEAFF. The chain links TRBV6-6 to TRBJ1-1; 7 bases fit TRBD1. Germline assignment: CDR1 MNHNY and CDR2 SVGAGI (reference sequence). CDR3 length equals 11 residues.

The J gene is TRBJ1-5, the V gene TRBV9; tentatively, D is TRBD1 (5 bases). CDR1 and CDR2 from the germline V gene are SGDLS and YYNGEE. V lost 0 bases, J lost 2 bases, and 9 bases lay in between. There are 15 residues in the CDR3. CDR3 nucleotides: TGTGCCAGCAGCGTAGATCCGGGGGGCAATCAGCCCCAGCATTTT. Translated, it gives CASSVDPGGNQPQHF.

This clone has only one observation. The chain's CDR3 is CASSALPRGRITDTQYF. The CDR3 nucleotides read TGTGCCAGCAGCGCCCTACCTCGGGGGCGAATCACAGATACGCAGTATTTT. The V gene is TRBV9, the J gene TRBJ2-3, with D perhaps matching TRBD1 or TRBD2 (6 bases each). From germline, CDR1 is SGDLS and CDR2 YYNGEE. The V gene lost 3 bases and the J gene lost 2 bases, with 19 bases spanning the gap. The CDR3 has 17 residues.

The rearrangement links TRBV20-1 to TRBJ2-7; D remains unclear. This CDR3 is 11 amino acids long. Trimming cost V 6 bases and J 4 bases, with 10 bases left between them. Germline values: CDR1 DFQATT, CDR2 SNEGSKA (reference sequence). CDR3 protein: CSASSEYEQYF. CDR3 coding DNA: TGCAGTGCGAGCAGCGAATACGAGCAGTACTTC.

A single count supports this clone. The chain is built from TRBV7-8 and TRBJ1-1; 8 nucleotides match TRBD1. The V segment lost 5 bases and the J segment 5 bases; nucleotides outside the gene matches: 10. The CDR3 runs 15 residues. Germline values: CDR1 SGHVS, CDR2 FQNEAQ. In DNA form, the CDR3 reads TGTGCCAGCAGCCTCCTTCCCAGGGGGCGGACTGAAGCTTTCTTT. It translates to CASSLLPRGRTEAFF.

J is TRBJ1-1 and V is TRBV19, with a tentative D call TRBD1 (5 bases). The CDR3 covers 14 residues. V lost 3 bases and J 4 bases, leaving 12 bases between the germline ends. The V gene's germline CDR1 is LNHDA and CDR2 SQIVND (reference sequence). In DNA form, the CDR3 reads TGTGCCAGTAGTATTACCTTGGGGGGCACTGAAGCTTTCTTT. Its translation: CASSITLGGTEAFF.

The chain recombines TRBV7-2 with TRBJ1-3; weak D call: TRBD1 (6 bases). Per germline, CDR1 SGHTA and CDR2 FQGNSA. The CDR3 is made up of 14 amino acids. The germline V and J ends were trimmed by 5 bases and 9 bases, with 17 bases remaining between them. CDR3 amino acids: CASSGQQGVGTIYF. The CDR3 nucleotides read TGTGCCAGCAGCGGACAGCAGGGTGTCGGCACCATATATTTT.

This clone was seen only a few times. V and J are TRBV9 and TRBJ2-1; D may be TRBD1 or TRBD2 (7 bases each). The V and J ends lost 3 bases and 0 bases respectively, with 13 bases between them. Per the germline V gene, CDR1 is SGDLS and CDR2 is YYNGEE. The CDR3 runs to 16 residues. The CDR3 protein is CASSDPRGGSYNEQFF. DNA of the CDR3: TGTGCCAGCAGCGATCCCAGGGGGGGCTCCTACAATGAGCAGTTCTTC.

J is TRBJ1-2 and V is TRBV6-1; 7 positions agree with TRBD1. The CDR3 is 15 amino acids. Trimming took 5 bases from V and 4 from J; bases not matched to a gene: 10. CDR1 is MNHNS and CDR2 is SASEGT in the germline V gene. CDR3 sequence: CASSIHGQAFYGYTF. CDR3 nucleotide sequence: TGTGCCAGCAGTATTCACGGACAGGCTTTCTATGGCTACACCTTC.

The chain joins TRBV4-3 to TRBJ2-7; TRBD2 is a possible D gene (5 bases). Germline assignment: CDR1 LGHNA and CDR2 YSLEER. Trimming stripped 0 bases from V and 6 bases from J, with 27 bases between. The CDR3 length is 19 residues. The CDR3 spells CASSQDLTAGERSPGEQYF. The CDR3 coding sequence is TGCGCCAGCAGCCAAGATTTAACGGCCGGGGAAAGGTCTCCGGGCGAGCAGTACTTC.

The rearrangement uses TRBV9 and TRBJ2-2; possible D gene TRBD1, 6 bases. V was clipped by 5 bases and J by 4 bases, with 15 bases between them. The CDR3 extends over 15 amino acids. CDR1 SGDLS and CDR2 YYNGEE come from the germline V gene. The CDR3 spells CASSAQIGGTGELFF. In DNA, the CDR3 is TGTGCCAGCAGTGCTCAAATAGGGGGCACCGGGGAGCTGTTTTTT. Looking up the rest from reference TRBV9 and TRBJ2-2 gives the full variable domain: DSGVTQTPKHLITATGQRVTLRCSPRSGDLSVYWYQQSLDQGLQFLIQYYNGEERAKGNILERFSAQQFPDLHSELNLSSLELGDSALYFCASSAQIGGTGELFFGEGSRLTVL.

The rearrangement joins TRBV5-4 to TRBJ2-5; 7 nucleotides line up with TRBD1. The closer fit of TRBJ2-7 to the DNA end suggests the J call may be wrong. The CDR3 sequence is 14 residues long. Germline V gene sequence: CDR1 SGHNT, CDR2 YYREEE (reference sequence). Written as DNA, the CDR3 is TGTGCCAGCAGCTTGGAGGGGACAGCGAACGAGCAGTACTTC. As protein: CASSLEGTANEQYF.